The 21 T cell receptor beta chains presented below share a single source sample, sequenced in a study of shared clonotypes between healthy human individuals. Assay: immunoSEQ multiplex PCR; the TCRdb copy retains only in-frame clones and omits some. The table includes millions of clones, about 95% detected once. Naive CD8 populations comprised CD45RO-negative cells positively selected for CCR7, excluding terminally differentiated effector memory CD45RA+ cells. Sample: naive CD8+ T cells sorted from blood. These TCRs come from a man between 18 and 35 years old in good health.

The chain employs TRBV27 and TRBJ1-1, with D tentatively TRBD1 (6 bases). Between the trimmed V and J ends, which lost 5 bases and 10 bases, there was a span of 17 bases. The CDR3 consists of 13 residues. Germline assignment: CDR1 MNHEY and CDR2 SMNVEV (reference sequence). CDR3 sequence: CASSLVGAPGAFF. The CDR3 nucleotides read TGTGCCAGCAGTCTTGTGGGGGCTCCAGGAGCTTTCTTT.

V and J are TRBV7-9 and TRBJ2-7; 8 bases map to TRBD1. This CDR3 has 16 amino acids. Looked up from germline, CDR1 is SEHNR and CDR2 is FQNEAQ (reference sequence). Unmatched junction bases numbered 14, after V lost 5 bases and J lost 5 bases. This CDR3 reads CASSPNSGQGIDEQYF. In nucleotides, the CDR3 is TGTGCCAGCAGCCCAAATTCAGGACAGGGTATCGACGAGCAGTACTTC.

The J gene is TRBJ2-7, the V gene TRBV15; D gene uncertain. V shed 1 base and J shed 2 bases, with 9 bases lying between them. Germline V gene data show CDR1 as LNHNV and CDR2 as YYDKDF (reference sequence). This CDR3 is 14 amino acids long. The CDR3 DNA follows: TGTGCCACCAGCAGAGTTCAGGCGACCTACGAGCAGTACTTC. It encodes CATSRVQATYEQYF.

The chain couples TRBV5-6 to TRBJ2-1; TRBD1 might be the D (6 bases). Trimming removed 4 bases at V and 0 bases at J, with 17 bases between. CDR1 and CDR2 (germline): SGHDT, YYEEEE. This CDR3 has 17 residues. The CDR3 spells CASSPGTTISSYNEQFF. In nucleotides, the CDR3 is TGTGCCAGCAGCCCCGGGACAACCATCAGCTCCTACAATGAGCAGTTCTTC.

Comment on this clone: This sample also contains other DNA sequences that code for the same CDR3. V and J are TRBV6-5 and TRBJ1-4, with D unclear. This CDR3 is built from 13 residues. The V gene lost 0 bases and the J gene lost 8 bases, with 7 bases spanning the gap. Germline loops: CDR1 MNHEY, CDR2 SVGAGI. CDR3 in amino acids: CASSYSEGEKLFF. CDR3 DNA sequence: TGTGCCAGCAGTTACTCGGAAGGGGAAAAACTGTTTTTT.

The CDR3: CASRRKPKLGGENTQYF. In DNA form, the CDR3 reads TGTGCCAGCAGACGAAAACCCAAGTTAGGAGGGGAAAATACGCAGTATTTT. The rearrangement links TRBV7-2 to TRBJ2-3; D might be TRBD2 (6 bases). The CDR3 is 17 residues long. Trimming removed 6 bases at V and 7 bases at J, with 26 bases between. The germline V gene encodes CDR1 SGHTA and CDR2 FQGNSA.

V usage is TRBV10-1 and J usage is TRBJ1-4; D gene ambiguous. Germline CDR1 reads WNHNN; CDR2 reads SYGVQD (reference sequence). The CDR3 consists of 20 residues. The ends were cut back, 8 bases at V and 3 bases at J, with 31 bases in the middle. Written as DNA, the CDR3 is TGCGCCAGCCCCCCCCGATGGACCCCCTACATCACCGCACCTAATGAAAAACTGTTTTTT. This codes for CASPPRWTPYITAPNEKLFF.

The V call is TRBV27, the J call TRBJ2-7; the D gene is possibly TRBD1 (6 bases). This CDR3 contains 14 residues. The V gene's germline CDR1 is MNHEY and CDR2 SMNVEV (reference sequence). V lost 5 bases and J 1 base, leaving 12 bases between the germline ends. The CDR3 nucleotides are TGTGCCAGCAGTAGAGGGGGTCTTTCCTACGAGCAGTACTTC. Translation: CASSRGGLSYEQYF.

The V and J genes are TRBV11-2 and TRBJ2-5, with D maybe TRBD2 (6 bases). CDR3 length: 13 residues. In germline, CDR1 is SGHAT, CDR2 FQNNGV. V lost 2 bases, J lost 4 bases, and 8 bases lay in between. CDR3 loop: CASSLIGGETQYF. The CDR3 bases are TGTGCCAGCAGCTTAATCGGGGGAGAGACCCAGTACTTC.

The chain combines TRBV27 with TRBJ1-5; D uncertain. Germline V gives CDR1 MNHEY, CDR2 SMNVEV (reference sequence). This CDR3 contains 12 residues. V lost 9 bases to trimming and J lost 6 bases, with 12 bases between them. CDR3 sequence reads: CASGPERQPQHF. CDR3 sequence (DNA): TGTGCCAGTGGCCCGGAACGTCAGCCCCAGCATTTT.

CDR3 residues: CASSPGGNEQFF. The CDR3 DNA reads TGCGCCAGCAGCCCGGGAGGCAATGAGCAGTTCTTC. The V and J genes are TRBV4-1 and TRBJ2-1, with 7 bases fitting TRBD2. Germline CDR1 MGHRA, CDR2 YSYEKL. The ends lost 4 bases at V and 6 bases at J; junction bases unmatched: 0. The CDR3 is 12 residues long.

The chain carries TRBV9 and TRBJ1-2; D remains unclear. Germline V gene sequence: CDR1 SGDLS, CDR2 YYNGEE. V lost 4 bases, J lost 3 bases, and 10 bases lay in between. The CDR3 has 13 residues. Written as DNA, the CDR3 is TGTGCCAGCAGCCCTGGAGTCTACTATGGCTACACCTTC. This encodes CASSPGVYYGYTF.

This clone was recorded once. V is TRBV11-2 and J is TRBJ2-2; tentative D call: TRBD2 (6 bases). The germline V gene has CDR1 SGHAT and CDR2 FQNNGV. Trimming pared 1 base from V and 4 bases from J, leaving 7 bases between. The CDR3 has 14 amino acids. CDR3 sequence reads: CASSLVGLTGELFF. The DNA of the CDR3 is TGTGCCAGCAGCTTAGTGGGACTCACCGGGGAGCTGTTTTTT. The variable domain in full, completed from reference TRBV11-2 and TRBJ2-2, reads EAGVAQSPRYKIIEKRQSVAFWCNPISGHATLYWYQQILGQGPKLLIQFQNNGVVDDSQLPKDRFSAERLKGVDSTLKIQPAKLEDSAVYLCASSLVGLTGELFFGEGSRLTVL.

CDR3 nucleotides: TGTGCCAGCAGCTTACGCCAGCCGTACGAGCAGTACTTC. Its protein is CASSLRQPYEQYF. The chain links TRBV7-2 to TRBJ2-7; the D is unclear. Looked up from germline, CDR1 is SGHTA and CDR2 is FQGNSA. With 2 bases removed from V and 4 bases from J, the gap between germline ends came to 9 bases. This CDR3 has 13 amino acids.

CDR3 bases: TGTGCCAGCAGCTTATCGGGCTTTCAGGGCTACACCTTC. It yields the protein CASSLSGFQGYTF. J is TRBJ1-2 and V is TRBV7-9; D remains unclear. This CDR3 comprises 13 residues. Germline V gene sequence: CDR1 SEHNR, CDR2 FQNEAQ (reference sequence). V was trimmed by 2 bases and J by 8 bases, leaving 12 bases between them.

V usage is TRBV11-2 and J usage is TRBJ1-5; D remains unclear. Germline V lookup: CDR1 SGHAT, CDR2 FQNNGV. The length of the CDR3 is 12 residues. V lost 5 bases and J lost 9, with 11 bases in between. In DNA form, the CDR3 reads TGTGCCAGCAGCCCATCCGGAGGGCCCCAGCATTTT. Its protein is CASSPSGGPQHF.

The chain has TRBV2 and TRBJ1-4, with 9 nucleotides matching TRBD1. Germline V CDR1 and CDR2: SNHLY, FYNNEI. V was clipped by 3 bases and J by 7 bases; unmatched bases: 6. CDR3 length equals 15 residues. DNA of the CDR3: TGTGCCAGCAGTGACCCGGACAGGGGCGGTGAAAAACTGTTTTTT. This encodes CASSDPDRGGEKLFF.

This chain joins TRBV5-1 and TRBJ1-1, with a tentative D call TRBD1 (5 bases). The CDR3 runs 19 residues. Looked up from germline, CDR1 is SGHRS and CDR2 is YFSETQ. Trimming removed 3 bases at V and 0 bases at J, with 24 bases between. Here the CDR3 reads CASSSNTPRAHGMNTEAFF. As DNA, the CDR3 is TGCGCCAGCAGCTCCAATACGCCCAGGGCCCACGGGATGAACACTGAAGCTTTCTTT.

V and J are TRBV4-3 and TRBJ2-7; 8 bases match TRBD2. Trimming at V came to 4 bases and at J to 1 base, leaving 12 bases not matched to a gene. Germline V gene sequence: CDR1 LGHNA, CDR2 YSLEER. The CDR3 length is 17 residues. In DNA form, the CDR3 reads TGCGCCAGCAGCCCCGGGGGGGTTGCGGACCTATCCTACGAGCAGTACTTC. Its translation: CASSPGGVADLSYEQYF.

This chain links TRBV7-8 with TRBJ2-7, with D possibly TRBD2 on 6 matching bases. The CDR3 spans 16 residues. The germline CDR1 and CDR2 sequences are SGHVS and FQNEAQ. V lost 5 bases and J 5 bases, leaving 22 bases between the germline ends. This CDR3 is CASSLIQGGINDEQYF. For the CDR3, the DNA is TGTGCCAGCAGCCTAATACAAGGCGGGATTAACGACGAGCAGTACTTC.

Comment on this clone: The junction does not match germline at one end; this may be a read error. The chain carries TRBV7-7 and TRBJ2-7, with D tentatively TRBD1 or TRBD2 (5 bases each). CDR3 length: 12 amino acids. The germline gives CDR1 SSHAT, CDR2 FNYEAQ (reference sequence). CDR3 sequence reads: CASSGEGLEQYF. CDR3 in DNA: TGTGCTAGCAGCGGTGAGGGGTTGGAGCAGTACTTC.